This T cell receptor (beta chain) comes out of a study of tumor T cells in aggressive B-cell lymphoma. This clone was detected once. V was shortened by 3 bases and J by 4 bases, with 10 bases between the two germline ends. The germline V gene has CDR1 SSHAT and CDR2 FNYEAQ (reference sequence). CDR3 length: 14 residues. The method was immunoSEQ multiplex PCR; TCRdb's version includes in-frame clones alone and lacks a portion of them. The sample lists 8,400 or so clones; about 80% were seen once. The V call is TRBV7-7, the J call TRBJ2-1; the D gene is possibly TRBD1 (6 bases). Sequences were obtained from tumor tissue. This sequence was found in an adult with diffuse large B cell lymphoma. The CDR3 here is CASSLAGDYNEQFF. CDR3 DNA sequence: TGTGCCAGCAGCTTGGCAGGGGATTACAATGAGCAGTTCTTC.